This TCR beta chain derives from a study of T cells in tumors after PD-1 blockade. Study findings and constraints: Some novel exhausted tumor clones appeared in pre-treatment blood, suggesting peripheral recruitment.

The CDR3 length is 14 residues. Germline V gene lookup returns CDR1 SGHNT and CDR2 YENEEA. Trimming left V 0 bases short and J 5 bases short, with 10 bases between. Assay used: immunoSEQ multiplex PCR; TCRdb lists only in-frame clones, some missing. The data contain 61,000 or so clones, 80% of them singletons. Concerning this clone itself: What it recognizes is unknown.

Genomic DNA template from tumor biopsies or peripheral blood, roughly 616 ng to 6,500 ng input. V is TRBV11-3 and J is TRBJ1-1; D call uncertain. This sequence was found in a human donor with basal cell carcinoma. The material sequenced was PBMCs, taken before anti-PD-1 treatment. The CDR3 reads CASSLDGLETEAFF. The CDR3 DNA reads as TGTGCCAGCAGCTTAGACGGGCTGGAGACTGAAGCTTTCTTT.